This is a list of T cell receptor beta chains from one sample in a study of T cell responses to AZD1222 COVID-19 vaccine. Assay: immunoSEQ multiplex PCR; the TCRdb copy retains only in-frame clones and omits some. The top ten clones hold around 3.6% of a sample with about 83,000 clones, 70% to 90% of them seen once. Sample: peripheral blood, taken 28 days after the second AZD1222 dose. These receptors came from an adult who received the AZD1222 COVID-19 vaccine. The CDR3 runs from the conserved cysteine through the conserved F or W. Fields, in order: D gene, V gene, CDR3 protein. A D gene is named only where the DNA matches it firmly.

d_gene: TRBD2; v_gene: TRBV15; CDR3aa: CATSSGLAGGPGKNIQYF
d_gene: NA; v_gene: TRBV28; CDR3aa: CASRESGDNYEQYF
d_gene: NA; v_gene: TRBV30; CDR3aa: CAWSLSGLVGGYTF
d_gene: NA; v_gene: TRBV27; CDR3aa: CASSLEGTHSYNEQFF
d_gene: NA; v_gene: TRBV7-3; CDR3aa: CASSLTGDSTDTQYF
d_gene: NA; v_gene: TRBV7-9; CDR3aa: CASSLESEGLGNTIYF
d_gene: TRBD2; v_gene: TRBV6-6; CDR3aa: CASSFLAGGDEQFF
d_gene: TRBD1; v_gene: TRBV27; CDR3aa: CASSPGTVTSYEQYF
d_gene: NA; v_gene: TRBV7-6; CDR3aa: CASSLAGSSTDTQYF
d_gene: NA; v_gene: TRBV6-1; CDR3aa: CASSDLDLNEKLFF
d_gene: NA; v_gene: TRBV9; CDR3aa: CASSVWPGEKLFF
d_gene: NA; v_gene: TRBV14; CDR3aa: CASSPGPMREQYF
d_gene: NA; v_gene: TRBV6-5; CDR3aa: CASSYTGSGANVLTF
d_gene: NA; v_gene: TRBV5-6; CDR3aa: CASSLSPGRGQPQHF
d_gene: TRBD2; v_gene: TRBV6-5; CDR3aa: CASSLTTSGSWTQYF
d_gene: NA; v_gene: TRBV2; CDR3aa: CASSEAGATGQTQYF
d_gene: NA; v_gene: TRBV6-7; CDR3aa: CASSYRVNQPQHF
d_gene: NA; v_gene: TRBV6-5; CDR3aa: CASRPISGVSYEQYF
d_gene: TRBD1; v_gene: TRBV5-4; CDR3aa: CASSDRTGAGTQYF
d_gene: TRBD2; v_gene: TRBV9; CDR3aa: CASSVWGSGRETQYF